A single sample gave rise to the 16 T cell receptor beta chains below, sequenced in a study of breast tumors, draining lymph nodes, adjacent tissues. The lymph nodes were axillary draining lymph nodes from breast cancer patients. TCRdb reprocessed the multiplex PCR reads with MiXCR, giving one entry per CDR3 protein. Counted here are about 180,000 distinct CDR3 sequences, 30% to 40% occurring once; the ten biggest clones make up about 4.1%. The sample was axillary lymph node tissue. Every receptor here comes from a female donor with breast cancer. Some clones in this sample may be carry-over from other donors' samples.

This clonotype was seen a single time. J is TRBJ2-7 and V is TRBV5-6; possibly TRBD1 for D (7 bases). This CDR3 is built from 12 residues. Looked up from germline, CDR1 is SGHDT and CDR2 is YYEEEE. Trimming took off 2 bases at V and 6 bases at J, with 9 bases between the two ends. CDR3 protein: CASSFQGGEQYF. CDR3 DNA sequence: TGTGCCAGCAGCTTTCAGGGGGGCGAGCAGTACTTC. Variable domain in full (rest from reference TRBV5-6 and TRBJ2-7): DAGVTQSPTHLIKTRGQQVTLRCSPKSGHDTVSWYQQALGQGPQFIFQYYEEEERQRGNFPDRFSGHQFPNYSSELNVNALLLGDSALYLCASSFQGGEQYFGPGTRLTVT.

CDR3 sequence (DNA): TGTGCCAGCAGCGAGCTAGGGATATACGGGGAGCTGTTTTTT. Its translation: CASSELGIYGELFF. This chain connects TRBV7-9 to TRBJ2-2; D is unresolved. Trimming stripped 5 bases from V and 7 bases from J, with 14 bases between. This CDR3 has 14 residues. Per the germline V gene, CDR1 is SEHNR and CDR2 is FQNEAQ (reference sequence).

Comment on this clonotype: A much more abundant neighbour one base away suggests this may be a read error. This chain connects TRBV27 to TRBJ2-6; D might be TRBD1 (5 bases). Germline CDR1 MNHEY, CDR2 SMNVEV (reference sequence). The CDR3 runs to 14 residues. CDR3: CASSLFSGANVLAF. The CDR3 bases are TGTGCCAGCAGTTTGTTCTCTGGGGCCAACGTCCTGGCTTTC.

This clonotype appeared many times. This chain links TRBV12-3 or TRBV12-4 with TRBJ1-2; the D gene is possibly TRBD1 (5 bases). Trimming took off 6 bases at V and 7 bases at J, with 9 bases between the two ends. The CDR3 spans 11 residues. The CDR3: CASSHRSGYTF. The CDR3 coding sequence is TGTGCCAGCAGCCACAGGTCTGGCTACACCTTC.

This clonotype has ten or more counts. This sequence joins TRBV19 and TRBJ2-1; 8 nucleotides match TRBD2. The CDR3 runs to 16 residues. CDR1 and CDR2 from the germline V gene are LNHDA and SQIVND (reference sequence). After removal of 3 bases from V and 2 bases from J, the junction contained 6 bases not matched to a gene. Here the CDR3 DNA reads TGTGCCAGTAGTATGCAGACTAGCGACCCCTACAATGAGCAGTTCTTC. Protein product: CASSMQTSDPYNEQFF.

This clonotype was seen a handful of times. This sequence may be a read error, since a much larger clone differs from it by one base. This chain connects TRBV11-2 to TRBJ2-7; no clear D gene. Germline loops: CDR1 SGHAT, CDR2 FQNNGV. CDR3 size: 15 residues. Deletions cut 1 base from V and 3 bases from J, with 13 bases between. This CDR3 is CASSLVVDVGYEQYF. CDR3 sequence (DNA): TGTGCCAGCAGCTTAGTAGTGGACGTCGGCTACGAGCAGTACTTC.

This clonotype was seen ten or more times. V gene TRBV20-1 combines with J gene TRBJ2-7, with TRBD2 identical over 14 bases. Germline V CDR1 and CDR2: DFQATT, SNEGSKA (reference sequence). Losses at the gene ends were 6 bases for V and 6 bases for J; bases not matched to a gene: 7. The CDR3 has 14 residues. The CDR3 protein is CSAKGLAGVGEQYF. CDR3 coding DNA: TGCAGTGCGAAGGGACTAGCGGGAGTAGGCGAGCAGTACTTC.

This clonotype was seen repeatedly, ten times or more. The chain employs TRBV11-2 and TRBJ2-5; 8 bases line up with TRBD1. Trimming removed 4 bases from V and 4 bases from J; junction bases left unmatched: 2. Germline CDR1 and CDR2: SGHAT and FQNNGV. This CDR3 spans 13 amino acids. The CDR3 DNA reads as TGTGCCAGCAGCTCGGACAGGGTAGAGACCCAGTACTTC. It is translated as CASSSDRVETQYF.

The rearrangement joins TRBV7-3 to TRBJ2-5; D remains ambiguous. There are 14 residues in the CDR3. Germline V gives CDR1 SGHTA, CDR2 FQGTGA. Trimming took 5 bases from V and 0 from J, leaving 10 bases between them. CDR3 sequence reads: CASSPGRDQETQYF. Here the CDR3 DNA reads TGTGCCAGCAGCCCCGGCCGTGACCAAGAGACCCAGTACTTC.

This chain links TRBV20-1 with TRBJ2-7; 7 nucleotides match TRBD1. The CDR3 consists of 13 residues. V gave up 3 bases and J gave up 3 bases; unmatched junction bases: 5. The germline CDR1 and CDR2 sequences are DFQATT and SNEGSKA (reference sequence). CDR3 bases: TGCAGTGCTAGGACAGGGATCCGCTACGAGCAGTACTTC. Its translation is CSARTGIRYEQYF.

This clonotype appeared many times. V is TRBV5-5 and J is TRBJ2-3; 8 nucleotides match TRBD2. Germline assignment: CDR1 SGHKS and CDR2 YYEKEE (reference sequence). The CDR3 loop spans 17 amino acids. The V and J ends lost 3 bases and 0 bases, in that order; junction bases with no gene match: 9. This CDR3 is CASSWGLSGTSTDTQYF. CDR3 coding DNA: TGTGCCAGCAGCTGGGGTCTTAGCGGGACTAGCACAGATACGCAGTATTTT.

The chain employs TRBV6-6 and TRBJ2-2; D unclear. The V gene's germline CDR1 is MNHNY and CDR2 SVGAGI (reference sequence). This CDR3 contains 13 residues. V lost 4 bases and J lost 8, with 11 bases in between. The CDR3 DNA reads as TGTGCCAGCAGTTCCTCCTCCGGGGGGGAGCTGTTTTTT. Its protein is CASSSSSGGELFF.

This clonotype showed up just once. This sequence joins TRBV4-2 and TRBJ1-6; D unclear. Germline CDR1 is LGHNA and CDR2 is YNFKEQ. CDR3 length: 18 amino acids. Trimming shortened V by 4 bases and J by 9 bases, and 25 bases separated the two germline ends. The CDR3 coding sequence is TGTGCCAGCAGCCCCCCAAGGACCGGGCTGAAGGTGGGTTCACCCCTCCACTTT. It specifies CASSPPRTGLKVGSPLHF.

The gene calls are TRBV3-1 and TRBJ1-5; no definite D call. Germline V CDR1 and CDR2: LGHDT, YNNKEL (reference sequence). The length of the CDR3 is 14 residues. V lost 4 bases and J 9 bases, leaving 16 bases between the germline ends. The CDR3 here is CASSLRASAAPQHF. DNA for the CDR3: TGTGCCAGCAGCCTTCGGGCAAGCGCGGCGCCCCAGCATTTT.

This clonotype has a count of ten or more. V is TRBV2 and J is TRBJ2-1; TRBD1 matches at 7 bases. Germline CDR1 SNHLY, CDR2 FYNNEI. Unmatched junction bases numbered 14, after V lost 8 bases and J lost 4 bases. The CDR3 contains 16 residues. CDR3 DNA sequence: TGTGCCAGCCCCAGGGAAGGGGGCTTCTCGTACAATGAGCAGTTCTTC. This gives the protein CASPREGGFSYNEQFF.

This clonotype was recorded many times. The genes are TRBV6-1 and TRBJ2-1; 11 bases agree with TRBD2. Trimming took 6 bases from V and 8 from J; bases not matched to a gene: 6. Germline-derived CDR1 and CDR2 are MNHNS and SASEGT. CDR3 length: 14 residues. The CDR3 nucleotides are TGTGCCAGCAGGGCTAGCGGGAGGTGGGATGAGCAGTTCTTC. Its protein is CASRASGRWDEQFF.